The rows below give T cell receptor beta chains drawn from one sample of a study of blood T cells in healthy people across ages. MiXCR, applied by TCRdb to the 5' RACE reads, yields one record per CDR3 protein. In the table there are fewer than 1,200,000 distinct CDR3 sequences, 20% to 25% of which are singletons. The sample was also reused in another study, on T cells of mothers and their children.

The sample taken for sequencing was blood. Source of these receptors: a girl aged 2 to 10 in good health. CDR3s include the opening cysteine and the closing phenylalanine or tryptophan. Fields, in order: D gene, clone size, V gene, J gene, CDR3 protein, CDR3 DNA. A D gene is named only where the DNA matches it firmly. Only some rows state a clone size, as once, few, many or a class for expanded clones.

D: TRBD2; size: .; V: TRBV4-2; J: TRBJ2-3; CDR3: CASSQDWTSADTQYF; DNA: TGTGCCAGCAGCCAAGACTGGACTAGCGCAGATACGCAGTATTTT
D: TRBD2; size: few; V: TRBV2; J: TRBJ2-7; CDR3: CASSPIAGGSYEQYF; DNA: TGTGCCAGCAGTCCTATAGCGGGGGGATCATACGAGCAGTACTTC
D: TRBD1; size: .; V: TRBV18; J: TRBJ2-3; CDR3: CASSPIQGTDTQYF; DNA: TGTGCCAGCTCACCGATACAGGGGACCGATACGCAGTATTTT
D: TRBD1; size: few; V: TRBV7-9; J: TRBJ2-2; CDR3: CATHPGQGNTGELFF; DNA: TGTGCCACCCACCCGGGACAGGGTAACACCGGGGAGCTGTTTTTT
D: TRBD2; size: few; V: TRBV5-1; J: TRBJ2-3; CDR3: CASSSPFGGVSDTQYF; DNA: TGCGCCAGCAGCTCCCCCTTCGGGGGGGTCTCAGATACGCAGTATTTT
D: TRBD1; size: few; V: TRBV3-1; J: TRBJ1-6; CDR3: CASSEDRGNNSPLHF; DNA: TGTGCCAGCAGCGAGGACAGGGGTAATAATTCACCCCTCCACTTT
D: .; size: .; V: TRBV7-9; J: TRBJ1-2; CDR3: CASSLYMGNGYTF; DNA: TGTGCCAGCAGCCTCTACATGGGGAATGGCTACACCTTC
D: .; size: .; V: TRBV12-3/TRBV12-4; J: TRBJ1-4; CDR3: CASSYQGQTNEKLFF; DNA: TGTGCCAGCAGTTACCAGGGGCAAACTAATGAAAAACTGTTTTTT
D: TRBD2; size: few; V: TRBV7-2; J: TRBJ2-3; CDR3: CASSWTRASGDTQYF; DNA: TGTGCCAGCAGTTGGACTAGAGCCTCCGGAGATACGCAGTATTTT
D: .; size: .; V: TRBV2; J: TRBJ2-2; CDR3: CGIFPATGELFF; DNA: TGTGGCATCTTCCCTGCCACCGGGGAGCTGTTTTTT
D: TRBD1; size: .; V: TRBV5-1; J: TRBJ2-7; CDR3: CASSPGQGKPYEQYF; DNA: TGCGCCAGCAGCCCTGGACAGGGGAAACCCTACGAGCAGTACTTC
D: .; size: few; V: TRBV10-3; J: TRBJ1-1; CDR3: CAITGGGNTEAFF; DNA: TGTGCCATCACGGGGGGTGGGAACACTGAAGCTTTCTTT
D: TRBD2; size: .; V: TRBV20-1; J: TRBJ2-1; CDR3: CSGSLADYNEQFF; DNA: TGCAGTGGCTCGCTAGCGGACTACAATGAGCAGTTCTTC
D: .; size: few; V: TRBV6-1; J: TRBJ2-1; CDR3: CASSITSGGPRLIQFF; DNA: TGTGCCAGCAGTATTACCTCGGGGGGCCCCCGCTTGATTCAGTTCTTC
D: TRBD2; size: .; V: TRBV6-1; J: TRBJ2-5; CDR3: CASSDTGGETQYF; DNA: TGTGCCAGCAGTGATACGGGAGGAGAGACCCAGTACTTC
D: TRBD1; size: few; V: TRBV11-2; J: TRBJ2-4; CDR3: CASSLGQGSRNIQYF; DNA: TGTGCCAGCAGCTTAGGACAGGGCAGCAGAAACATTCAGTACTTC
D: .; size: few; V: TRBV12-3/TRBV12-4; J: TRBJ2-4; CDR3: CASRGRAKNIQYF; DNA: TGTGCCAGCAGGGGTAGGGCCAAAAACATTCAGTACTTC
D: .; size: once; V: TRBV7-2; J: TRBJ1-1; CDR3: CASSPLGVLNTEAFF; DNA: TGTGCCAGCAGCCCCTTGGGGGTTCTGAACACTGAAGCTTTCTTT
D: TRBD2; size: few; V: TRBV7-2; J: TRBJ2-5; CDR3: CASSLVGSGGARETQYF; DNA: TGTGCCAGCAGCTTAGTCGGTAGCGGGGGGGCCCGGGAGACCCAGTACTTC
D: .; size: .; V: TRBV7-9; J: TRBJ2-3; CDR3: CASSLPTADTQYF; DNA: TGTGCCAGCAGCTTACCGACCGCTGATACGCAGTATTTT
D: .; size: .; V: TRBV7-2; J: TRBJ2-3; CDR3: CASSYALGADTQYF; DNA: TGTGCCAGCAGCTACGCCTTGGGGGCAGATACGCAGTATTTT
D: .; size: few; V: TRBV9; J: TRBJ1-3; CDR3: CASSKSGARGSTIYF; DNA: TGTGCCAGCAGCAAATCAGGGGCGCGAGGAAGCACCATATATTTT
D: .; size: .; V: TRBV27; J: TRBJ2-3; CDR3: CASSPQVPPDTQYF; DNA: TGTGCCAGCAGTCCCCAGGTACCCCCAGATACGCAGTATTTT
D: TRBD2; size: few; V: TRBV7-2; J: TRBJ2-7; CDR3: CASSEEILAGPSYEQYF; DNA: TGTGCCAGCAGCGAAGAAATCCTAGCGGGGCCCTCCTACGAGCAGTACTTC
D: .; size: .; V: TRBV20-1; J: TRBJ1-4; CDR3: CSFQPGPINEKLFF; DNA: TGCAGCTTCCAACCGGGACCAATTAATGAAAAACTGTTTTTT
D: .; size: few; V: TRBV29-1; J: TRBJ1-2; CDR3: CSVGGASVGYTF; DNA: TGCAGCGTTGGGGGGGCCTCGGTGGGCTACACCTTC
D: TRBD2; size: few; V: TRBV20-1; J: TRBJ2-4; CDR3: CSARTSGTNIQYF; DNA: TGCAGTGCCAGGACTAGCGGGACCAACATTCAGTACTTC
D: TRBD2; size: many; V: TRBV20-1; J: TRBJ2-3; CDR3: CSILAGEGTDTQYF; DNA: TGCAGTATACTAGCGGGAGAAGGCACAGATACGCAGTATTTT
D: .; size: .; V: TRBV6-2/TRBV6-3; J: TRBJ2-7; CDR3: CASANLDLSYEQYF; DNA: TGTGCCAGCGCGAATCTTGACCTGTCCTACGAGCAGTACTTC
D: .; size: .; V: TRBV6-2/TRBV6-3; J: TRBJ2-1; CDR3: CASSWEPIEDEQFF; DNA: TGTGCCAGCAGTTGGGAACCGATCGAGGATGAGCAGTTCTTC
D: .; size: .; V: TRBV7-2; J: TRBJ1-3; CDR3: CASSLGLGGSGNTIYF; DNA: TGTGCCAGCAGCTTAGGGCTTGGGGGCTCTGGAAACACCATATATTTT
D: TRBD2; size: many; V: TRBV5-1; J: TRBJ2-1; CDR3: CASSFSGGADIEQFF; DNA: TGCGCCAGCAGCTTTAGCGGGGGGGCCGATATTGAGCAGTTCTTC
D: .; size: few; V: TRBV29-1; J: TRBJ1-1; CDR3: CSVEEGRKAFF; DNA: TGCAGCGTTGAAGAGGGTAGGAAAGCTTTCTTT
D: TRBD2; size: few; V: TRBV6-2/TRBV6-3; J: TRBJ2-1; CDR3: CASELASSYNEQFF; DNA: TGTGCCAGCGAACTAGCGAGCTCCTACAATGAGCAGTTCTTC
D: .; size: few; V: TRBV12-3/TRBV12-4; J: TRBJ1-4; CDR3: CASRAWGGLNEKLFF; DNA: TGTGCCAGCAGGGCCTGGGGGGGACTAAATGAAAAACTGTTTTTT
D: TRBD1; size: .; V: TRBV7-2; J: TRBJ1-5; CDR3: CASSLDQGGQPQHF; DNA: TGTGCCAGCAGCTTAGACCAGGGGGGTCAGCCCCAGCATTTT
D: .; size: .; V: TRBV11-1; J: TRBJ2-7; CDR3: CASSPVNRGDEQYF; DNA: TGTGCCAGCAGCCCGGTCAACCGAGGGGACGAGCAGTACTTC